This T cell receptor beta chain originates from a study of blood T cells in healthy people across ages. The CDR3 has 14 amino acids. V was clipped by 6 bases and J by 6 bases; unmatched bases: 6. Germline CDR1 and CDR2: MNHEY and SVGEGT. A second 7 to 11 cycle PCR used barcoded and J-beta primers. Sequencing recovered at least 2.5 million CDR3-containing paired-end reads from each sample. TCRdb re-called the 5' RACE reads with MiXCR, one entry per CDR3 protein. The data show just under 550,000 distinct CDR3 sequences, with about 25% seen just once and just over 8.5% held by the top ten. This same sample was also part of a study on T cells of mothers and their children.

This sequence originates from a boy younger than 18 in good health. Material: blood. The chain has TRBV6-2 or TRBV6-3 and TRBJ2-2; 8 positions agree with TRBD1. DNA for the CDR3: TGTGCCAGCAGCCCGGACAGGGCCGCCGGGGAGCTGTTTTTT. This codes for CASSPDRAAGELFF.